The following is a T cell receptor (beta chain) sequence with its context. Methods used by the authors: Estimates of nucleated cell counts were drawn from the amplification of reference gene primers. This table comes from immunoSEQ multiplex PCR, and its TCRdb copy is limited to in-frame clones, with some not included. That table furnishes V, J and clone size, whereas the DNA furnished D and trimming. The table shows 500,000 to 600,000 clones, with less than 90% occurring only once. The data originate from a study of blood T cell repertoires in COVID-19. Seattle patient enrollment occurred during active infection, with longitudinal follow-up thereafter. This TCR came from a woman in her forties or fifties with COVID-19, enrolled during active disease. Sequencing input: peripheral blood.

The CDR3 loop reads CASSFTRDNIRQFF. As DNA, the CDR3 is TGTGCCAGCAGCTTTACTAGGGACAACATTAGGCAGTTCTTC. The chain couples TRBV11-2 to TRBJ2-1; perhaps TRBD1 as D (6 bases). Trimming shortened V by 3 bases and J by 12 bases, and 18 bases separated the two germline ends. CDR1 is SGHAT, CDR2 FQNNGV, per germline. CDR3 length equals 14 residues.